This T cell receptor beta chain was sequenced in a study of blood T cells in healthy people across ages. Findings of the study overall: A strong correlation was seen between TCR beta diversity and naive T cell percentage. Relative to aged donors, long-lived donors carried more naive CD4+ cells and displayed higher diversity. Lack of knowledge of donor CMV status possibly confounded expanded clonotype changes.

The germline gives CDR1 DFQATT, CDR2 SNEGSKA (reference sequence). V shed 4 bases and J 2 bases; nucleotides not matched to a gene: 5. The CDR3 length is 14 residues. About this clonotype itself: The antigen is not known.

Using a J-beta primer mix together with a sample-barcoded 5' primer, a second PCR was run for roughly 6 to 12 cycles. A single record per CDR3 protein comes from TCRdb applying MiXCR to the 5' RACE reads. The repertoire holds 1.5 million to 2 million distinct CDR3 sequences, with about two fifths as singletons. Sequenced input: blood. The rearrangement links TRBV20-1 to TRBJ2-1, with TRBD2 matching over 7 bases. The source is a human donor in good health. The chain's CDR3 is CSATGDYPYNEQFF. The DNA of the CDR3 is TGCAGTGCTACCGGGGACTACCCCTACAATGAGCAGTTCTTC.